The T cell receptor (beta chain) under discussion was sequenced for a study of CD8 T cells in ankylosing spondylitis. This CDR3 contains 14 residues. CDR1 and CDR2 (germline): DFQATT, SNEGSKA (reference sequence). V shed 3 bases and J 0 bases; nucleotides not matched to a gene: 2. This clonotype was observed at least ten times. The antigen is unknown. A quantitative 5'-RACE method, one with molecular barcodes, was used to make TCR beta libraries. MiXCR, run by TCRdb on the 5' RACE reads, gives a single entry per CDR3 protein. The repertoire holds tens of thousands of distinct CDR3 sequences, with roughly 8.5% as singletons. Study conclusions and caveats: Ankylosing spondylitis blood seemed to carry a telltale TCR beta motif made of several highly homologous variants. Before this, some motif variants had been reported in reactive arthritis synovial fluid and blood. Disease-linked clones were CD8+ and relatively rare in peripheral blood.

This receptor was taken from a male donor with ankylosing spondylitis. The chain is built from TRBV20-1 and TRBJ2-1, with TRBD2 matching 7 bases. Sequenced sample: blood, either unsorted or a sorted T cell fraction (not recorded which). CDR3 in DNA: TGCAGTGCTAGCGGCGGGAGCTCCTACAATGAGCAGTTCTTC. The encoded protein is CSASGGSSYNEQFF.